These 27 T cell receptor beta chains share one sample of origin, sequenced in a study of human T cells and chemical hapten exposure. Time point reported: patch test 2, 6 weeks after DPC sensitization. As for treatment: therapeutic diphenylcyclopropenone sensitization with weekly scalp DPC. TCRdb used MiXCR to reprocess the RACE reads, holding one entry per CDR3 protein. The sample holds roughly 96,000 distinct CDR3 sequences, approximately 8.6% seen once. This specimen was whole blood, taken in connection with sensitization to the hapten diphenylcyclopropenone (DPC). Receptors originate from a woman aged 40 to 49 with alopecia areata. Some clones in this sample may be carry-over from other donors' samples.

This clonotype was recorded many times. The CDR3 spells CSARDRQTSGGYNEQFF. The CDR3 bases are TGCAGTGCTAGAGATCGCCAGACTAGCGGGGGTTACAATGAGCAGTTCTTC. The rearrangement uses TRBV20-1 and TRBJ2-1; 12 nucleotides match TRBD2. Germline CDR1 is DFQATT and CDR2 is SNEGSKA (reference sequence). The V and J ends lost 0 bases and 4 bases, in that order; junction bases with no gene match: 7. The length of the CDR3 is 17 residues.

This clonotype was detected many times. The chain carries TRBV20-1 and TRBJ2-7, with D perhaps matching TRBD1 (6 bases). Between the trimmed V and J ends, which lost 3 bases and 3 bases, there was a span of 18 bases. This CDR3 is 15 amino acids long. CDR1 is DFQATT, CDR2 SNEGSKA, per germline (reference sequence). The CDR3 sequence is CSASPASGGDYEQYF. CDR3 DNA sequence: TGCAGTGCTAGTCCTGCCAGTGGGGGCGACTACGAGCAGTACTTC.

This clonotype was picked up a small number of times. The V call is TRBV12-3 or TRBV12-4, the J call TRBJ2-2; D ambiguous. The CDR3 contains 15 residues. V was trimmed by 8 bases and J by 4 bases, leaving 17 bases between them. CDR3 loop: CASLHWGGGTGELFF. Here the CDR3 DNA reads TGTGCCAGCCTACATTGGGGTGGTGGCACCGGGGAGCTGTTTTTT.

This clonotype was detected only a few times. The chain has TRBV15 and TRBJ2-7; TRBD1 is a possible D gene (5 bases). This CDR3 contains 14 residues. V gave up 0 bases and J gave up 5 bases, with 11 bases separating them. Germline V gene lookup returns CDR1 LNHNV and CDR2 YYDKDF (reference sequence). The CDR3 coding sequence is TGTGCCACCAGCAGAGATGGCAGGGCCAACGAGCAGTACTTC. It specifies CATSRDGRANEQYF.

This chain links TRBV6-2 or TRBV6-3 with TRBJ2-5; D gene ambiguous. The CDR3 consists of 13 residues. The V gene lost 2 bases and the J gene lost 5 bases, with 9 bases spanning the gap. Germline V gives CDR1 MNHEY, CDR2 SVGEGT. CDR3 DNA: TGTGCCAGCAGTTACGGCAGTTGGGAGACCCAGTACTTC. Its translation: CASSYGSWETQYF.

This clonotype was observed a handful of times. One junction end does not reproduce the germline sequence, and a read error may be involved. The V and J genes are TRBV7-9 and TRBJ2-2; TRBD2 aligns across 7 bases. The CDR3 length is 15 residues. Germline assignment: CDR1 SEHNR and CDR2 FQNEAQ (reference sequence). The CDR3 sequence is CASSRAGSGTGELFF. As DNA, the CDR3 is TGTGCCAGCAGCCGAGCGGGATCGGGAACCGGGGAGTTGTTTTTT.

At least ten counts were recorded for this clonotype. The genes are TRBV6-1 and TRBJ1-1, with D possibly being TRBD1 (5 bases). In germline, CDR1 is MNHNS, CDR2 SASEGT. V dropped 1 base and J dropped 2 bases, with 17 bases sitting between them. The CDR3 is 17 residues long. DNA for the CDR3: TGTGCCAGCAGTGAAGAAGGGAAGGGGTATCCAAACACTGAAGCTTTCTTT. Its protein is CASSEEGKGYPNTEAFF.

Ten or more counts support this clonotype. The chain joins TRBV5-1 to TRBJ2-7; no clear D gene. The CDR3 loop spans 14 amino acids. CDR1 and CDR2 from the germline V gene are SGHRS and YFSETQ. V was shortened by 4 bases and J by 2 bases, with 13 bases between the two germline ends. The CDR3 is CASSPTDGPYEQYF. For the CDR3, the DNA is TGCGCCAGCAGCCCGACGGACGGCCCCTACGAGCAGTACTTC.

The chain recombines TRBV4-2 with TRBJ2-1, with 13 bases aligning to TRBD2. V lost 1 base to trimming and J lost 6 bases; unmatched junction nucleotides: 3. In germline, CDR1 is LGHNA, CDR2 YNFKEQ. This CDR3 has 16 residues. CDR3 residues: CASSQVGTSGINEQFF. In DNA, the CDR3 is TGTGCCAGCAGCCAAGTAGGGACTAGCGGGATCAATGAGCAGTTCTTC.

This clonotype showed up many times. The chain is built from TRBV4-3 and TRBJ1-2; TRBD1 agrees at 10 bases. This CDR3 is built from 16 residues. Germline V gene lookup returns CDR1 LGHNA and CDR2 YSLEER. V dropped 1 base and J dropped 0; count of bases not matched to a gene: 2. The CDR3 nucleotides read TGCGCCAGCAGCCAAGCCGGACAGGGGGCTAACTATGGCTACACCTTC. This sequence encodes CASSQAGQGANYGYTF.

The chain joins TRBV18 to TRBJ1-6, with TRBD1 matching 11 bases. V shed 4 bases and J 10 bases; nucleotides not matched to a gene: 6. The CDR3 loop spans 15 amino acids. CDR1 KGHSH and CDR2 LQKENI come from the germline V gene. CDR3 sequence (DNA): TGTGCCAGCTCACTTCGGACAGGGGGCGAGTCACCCCTCCACTTT. Translating gives CASSLRTGGESPLHF.

Only a few counts were recorded for this clonotype. The chain carries TRBV2 and TRBJ2-1; 16 bases map to TRBD2. After removal of 6 bases from V and 8 bases from J, the junction contained 10 bases not matched to a gene. Looked up from germline, CDR1 is SNHLY and CDR2 is FYNNEI. CDR3 size: 17 residues. In nucleotides, the CDR3 is TGTGCCAGCAGGGCCGGGACTAGCGGGAGGGCCTTCGATGAGCAGTTCTTC. Translation gives CASRAGTSGRAFDEQFF. The complete variable domain, with remaining parts taken from reference TRBV2 and TRBJ2-1, reads EPEVTQTPSHQVTQMGQEVILRCVPISNHLYFYWYRQILGQKVEFLVSFYNNEISEKSEIFDDQFSVERPDGSNFTLKIRSTKLEDSAMYFCASRAGTSGRAFDEQFFGPGTRLTVL.

The chain recombines TRBV3-1 with TRBJ2-3; 12 bases map to TRBD2. The CDR3 contains 16 residues. The germline gives CDR1 LGHDT, CDR2 YNNKEL (reference sequence). The trim removed 2 bases at V and 6 bases at J, leaving 6 bases unmatched. DNA for the CDR3: TGTGCCAGCAGCCAACGCCGACTAGCGGGAGCGGATACGCAGTATTTT. This translates into CASSQRRLAGADTQYF.

This clonotype appeared many times. V is TRBV7-2 and J is TRBJ1-2, with unresolved D. The CDR3 runs to 10 residues. CDR1 is SGHTA and CDR2 is FQGNSA in the germline V gene. As DNA, the CDR3 is TGTGCTTCGGGGTCGCATGGCTACACCTTC. Translating gives CASGSHGYTF.

The V and J genes are TRBV29-1 and TRBJ2-1; 8 positions match TRBD1. Germline V gives CDR1 SQVTM, CDR2 ANQGSEA. V gave up 7 bases and J gave up 7 bases; unmatched junction bases: 6. The CDR3 length is 12 residues. Written as DNA, the CDR3 is TGCAGCGCCCTGACAGGGGTAAATGAGCAGTTCTTC. It yields the protein CSALTGVNEQFF.

This clonotype occurred a few times. The chain joins TRBV3-1 to TRBJ2-1; D could derive from TRBD1 or TRBD2 (5 bases each). The CDR3 sequence is 12 residues long. V shed 1 base and J shed 12 bases, with 10 bases lying between them. Germline values: CDR1 LGHDT, CDR2 YNNKEL (reference sequence). As DNA, the CDR3 is TGTGCCAGCAGCCAAGCCGACAGCGGGCAGTTCTTC. Amino acid sequence: CASSQADSGQFF.

This clonotype has at least ten counts. The V call is TRBV14, the J call TRBJ2-3; no definite D call. The germline V and J ends were trimmed by 2 bases and 3 bases, with 12 bases remaining between them. The CDR3 has 15 amino acids. The germline V gene has CDR1 SGHDN and CDR2 FVKESK. The CDR3 reads CASSQNEALTDTQYF. CDR3 nucleotide sequence: TGTGCCAGCAGCCAAAATGAAGCGTTGACAGATACGCAGTATTTT.

In this sample, this clonotype turned up a few times. The rearrangement uses TRBV6-2 or TRBV6-3 and TRBJ2-2; no reliable D call. From germline, CDR1 is MNHEY and CDR2 SVGEGT. The V and J ends lost 6 bases and 7 bases respectively, with 3 bases between them. The CDR3 covers 10 residues. The CDR3 nucleotides read TGTGCCAGCAGCCGCGGGGAGCTGTTTTTT. Its protein is CASSRGELFF.

The chain employs TRBV7-6 and TRBJ2-1; D uncertain. The CDR3 runs to 15 residues. Germline V gene data show CDR1 as SGHVS and CDR2 as FNYEAQ. The V end was cut by 2 bases, the J end by 1 base, with 9 bases between. The CDR3 coding sequence is TGTGCCAGCAGCTTATACCAATTATCCTACAATGAGCAGTTCTTC. The encoded protein is CASSLYQLSYNEQFF.

This clonotype was counted many times. The genes are TRBV7-8 and TRBJ1-2; TRBD1 matches 9 bases. Trimming took 5 bases from V and 7 from J; bases not matched to a gene: 8. The CDR3 is 14 amino acids. Looked up from germline, CDR1 is SGHVS and CDR2 is FQNEAQ. CDR3 sequence reads: CASSPGQGPTGYTF. CDR3 DNA: TGTGCCAGCAGCCCTGGACAGGGGCCTACTGGCTACACCTTC. Using reference TRBV7-8 and TRBJ1-2 for the parts outside the CDR3, the full variable domain is GAGVSQSPRYKVAKRGQDVALRCDPISGHVSLFWYQQALGQGPEFLTYFQNEAQLDKSGLPSDRFFAERPEGSVSTLKIQRTQQEDSAVYLCASSPGQGPTGYTFGSGTRLTVV.

Many counts were recorded for this clonotype. V is TRBV6-1 and J is TRBJ2-3; 8 positions agree with TRBD1. The V gene's germline CDR1 is MNHNS and CDR2 SASEGT. The junction had 10 bases not matched to a gene; V was cut back by 9 bases and J by 5 bases. The CDR3 covers 14 residues. CDR3 loop: CASTDRGFVDTQYF. The CDR3 nucleotides read TGTGCCAGTACAGACAGGGGCTTCGTAGATACGCAGTATTTT.

This clonotype was recorded many times. This rearrangement joins TRBV11-2 to TRBJ1-2; D is uncertain. The CDR3 has 13 residues. Germline CDR1 SGHAT, CDR2 FQNNGV. V was cut by 0 bases and J by 4 bases, with 6 bases left in between. CDR3 DNA sequence: TGTGCCAGCAGCTTAGAAGGAATCTATGGCTACACCTTC. Translation: CASSLEGIYGYTF.

This chain joins TRBV28 and TRBJ1-2; TRBD1 might be the D (6 bases). The CDR3 is made up of 14 amino acids. Germline V gives CDR1 MDHEN, CDR2 SYDVKM. The V end lost 4 bases, the J end lost 4 bases, and 13 bases lay between the germline ends. CDR3 protein: CASSSQGRVYGYTF. CDR3 coding DNA: TGTGCCAGCAGTTCACAGGGAAGGGTCTATGGCTACACCTTC.

The sample holds many counts of this clonotype. V and J are TRBV6-2 or TRBV6-3 and TRBJ1-1, with D perhaps matching TRBD1 (5 bases). The germline gives CDR1 MNHEY, CDR2 SVGEGT. The CDR3 contains 13 residues. Trimming took off 0 bases at V and 6 bases at J, with 8 bases between the two ends. The CDR3 reads CASSYSQGSEAFF. CDR3 bases: TGTGCCAGCAGTTACTCGCAGGGTTCTGAAGCTTTCTTT.

This clonotype was counted a few times. The chain carries TRBV6-2 or TRBV6-3 and TRBJ2-3; 11 bases align to TRBD2. The germline gives CDR1 MNHEY, CDR2 SVGEGT. The V gene end was trimmed by 6 bases and the J gene end by 4 bases; junction bases not matched to a gene: 6. This CDR3 is 15 amino acids long. DNA for the CDR3: TGTGCCAGCAGAGGTCTAGCGGGAGGTGCAGATACGCAGTATTTT. Protein product: CASRGLAGGADTQYF.

V is TRBV4-1 and J is TRBJ2-1; 12 nucleotides match TRBD2. Germline CDR1 MGHRA, CDR2 YSYEKL. This CDR3 region has 17 residues. Trimming cost V 0 bases and J 3 bases; bases outside gene matches: 3. Written as DNA, the CDR3 is TGCGCCAGCAGCCAAGATGGGACTAGCGGGTTCTACAATGAGCAGTTCTTC. This translates into CASSQDGTSGFYNEQFF.

The chain recombines TRBV28 with TRBJ1-2; D unresolved. The ends were cut back, 5 bases at V and 4 bases at J, with 8 bases in the middle. The CDR3 loop spans 12 amino acids. Germline CDR1 and CDR2: MDHEN and SYDVKM. CDR3 DNA: TGTGCCAGCAGTACGACCCTCTATGGCTACACCTTC. Translation: CASSTTLYGYTF.